One sample yielded the 24 T cell receptor beta chains listed below, sequenced in a study of OX40 agonist ivuxolimab in advanced cancers. Some clones are missing from TCRdb's copy, which holds only in-frame ones; the method was immunoSEQ multiplex PCR. The sample carries some 87,000 clones, 90% recorded once. The specimen was CD4+ or CD8+ T cells sorted from blood, collected in a trial of the OX40 agonist ivuxolimab. Receptor source: an adult with an advanced solid tumor such as melanoma, head and neck, liver or kidney cancer.

The V and J genes are TRBV4-3 and TRBJ1-1, with D possibly matching TRBD1 (5 bases). CDR1 and CDR2 (germline): LGHNA, YSLEER. Trimming removed 0 bases at V and 6 bases at J, with 8 bases between. This CDR3 contains 13 residues. The DNA for the CDR3 is TGCGCCAGCAGCCAAGACCTGGGGGCTGAAGCTTTCTTT. It translates to CASSQDLGAEAFF.

CDR3 residues: CASSEYQQGKAGELFF. The CDR3 nucleotides are TGTGCCAGCAGTGAATATCAACAGGGAAAGGCCGGGGAGCTGTTTTTT. This chain uses TRBV25-1 with TRBJ2-2, with D possibly matching TRBD1 (6 bases). The CDR3 contains 16 residues. Germline V gene lookup returns CDR1 MGHDK and CDR2 SYGVNS. Trimming cost V 0 bases and J 6 bases, with 14 bases left between them. The full variable domain, completed using reference TRBV25-1 and TRBJ2-2, is EADIYQTPRYLVIGTGKKITLECSQTMGHDKMYWYQQDPGMELHLIHYSYGVNSTEKGDLSSESTVSRIRTEHFPLTLESARPSHTSQYLCASSEYQQGKAGELFFGEGSRLTVL.

V and J are TRBV6-9 and TRBJ2-4; D gene ambiguous. Between the trimmed V and J ends, which lost 6 bases and 0 bases, there was a span of 12 bases. In germline, CDR1 is MNHGY, CDR2 SVAAGI. The CDR3 has 15 residues. In DNA form, the CDR3 reads TGTGCCAGCAGCGAACTTGGCCTAGCCAAAAACATTCAGTACTTC. It encodes CASSELGLAKNIQYF.

This chain connects TRBV7-9 to TRBJ2-1; 7 nucleotides line up with TRBD2. J was trimmed by 6 bases and V by 6 bases; bases with no gene match: 17. Germline values: CDR1 SEHNR, CDR2 FQNEAQ (reference sequence). The CDR3 is made up of 17 amino acids. CDR3: CASRLGFNLAGANEQFF. DNA for the CDR3: TGTGCCAGCAGGCTCGGCTTTAACCTTGCGGGAGCCAATGAGCAGTTCTTC.

This chain links TRBV21-1 with TRBJ2-1; the D call TRBD2 from the table was never checked on the DNA. TRBV21-1 is tagged as a pseudogene. The CDR3 runs to 15 residues. CDR3 loop: CASSARLASILEQFF. For the CDR3, the DNA is TGTGCCAGCAGCGCCCGTCTAGCGAGTATCCTTGAGCAGTTCTTC.

The chain is built from TRBV12-5 and TRBJ2-5; no reliable D call. This CDR3 has 13 amino acids. The germline CDR1 and CDR2 sequences are LGHNT and FRNRAP. V lost 2 bases and J 4 bases, leaving 8 bases between the germline ends. The CDR3 spells CASGLFQAETQYF. DNA of the CDR3: TGTGCTAGTGGTTTGTTTCAAGCAGAGACCCAGTACTTC.

The count of this clone is one. The J gene is TRBJ2-7, the V gene TRBV7-2; D is uncertain. The V end was cut by 4 bases, the J end by 4 bases, with 14 bases between. The CDR3 runs to 14 residues. Germline values: CDR1 SGHTA, CDR2 FQGNSA. CDR3 region: CASSSYSLGYEQYF. In DNA, the CDR3 is TGTGCCAGCAGCTCATACTCACTCGGGTACGAGCAGTACTTC.

Written as DNA, the CDR3 is TGTGCCAGCAGTCCGCGACAGGGGTTCAACTATGGCTACACCTTC. It yields the protein CASSPRQGFNYGYTF. The rearrangement joins TRBV28 to TRBJ1-2, with 8 bases that match TRBD1. Per the germline V gene, CDR1 is MDHEN and CDR2 is SYDVKM. CDR3 size: 15 residues. With V trimmed by 5 bases and J by 2 bases, 7 bases remained unmatched.

V usage is TRBV4-2 and J usage is TRBJ2-7; TRBD2 is a possible D gene (5 bases). Germline values: CDR1 LGHNA, CDR2 YNFKEQ. This CDR3 has 16 amino acids. V dropped 0 bases and J dropped 3 bases, with 15 bases sitting between them. CDR3 region: CASSQEVGDGYYEQYF. In nucleotides, the CDR3 is TGTGCCAGCAGCCAAGAGGTGGGAGACGGGTACTACGAGCAGTACTTC.

The rearrangement links TRBV7-2 to TRBJ2-7; 11 positions agree with TRBD2. Losses at the gene ends were 5 bases for V and 4 bases for J; bases not matched to a gene: 7. From germline, CDR1 is SGHTA and CDR2 FQGNSA. This CDR3 has 15 amino acids. The CDR3 DNA reads TGTGCCAGCAGCCCAGGGACTAGCGGACCGTACGAGCAGTACTTC. Protein product: CASSPGTSGPYEQYF. The variable domain in full, with the rest retrieved from reference TRBV7-2 and TRBJ2-7, is GAGVSQSPSNKVTEKGKDVELRCDPISGHTALYWYRQSLGQGLEFLIYFQGNSAPDKSGLPSDRFSAERTGGSVSTLTIQRTQQEDSAVYLCASSPGTSGPYEQYFGPGTRLTVT.

This rearrangement joins TRBV6-1 to TRBJ1-2, with D perhaps matching TRBD1 (5 bases). CDR1 MNHNS and CDR2 SASEGT come from the germline V gene. This CDR3 comprises 15 residues. V lost 8 bases to trimming and J lost 2 bases, with 18 bases between them. DNA of the CDR3: TGTGCCAGCCGCGCGTATAGAGACAGAAACTATGGCTACACCTTC. Protein sequence: CASRAYRDRNYGYTF.

This chain connects TRBV19 to TRBJ2-5, with D hard to call. Per the germline V gene, CDR1 is LNHDA and CDR2 is SQIVND (reference sequence). There are 14 residues in the CDR3. V was clipped by 3 bases and J by 0 bases, with 8 bases between them. The CDR3 bases are TGTGCCAGTAGTATTGCGGCAAACCAAGAGACCCAGTACTTC. Translation: CASSIAANQETQYF.

The rearrangement joins TRBV5-1 to TRBJ1-1, with D unresolved. CDR1 is SGHRS and CDR2 is YFSETQ in the germline V gene. V was pared by 0 bases and J by 1 base, with 4 bases between. The CDR3 has 13 residues. The CDR3 DNA reads TGCGCCAGCAGCTTGGGGAAGAACACTGAAGCTTTCTTT. This translates into CASSLGKNTEAFF.

This chain uses TRBV28 with TRBJ2-3; possibly TRBD2 for D (5 bases). The length of the CDR3 is 15 residues. CDR1 is MDHEN, CDR2 SYDVKM, per germline. V lost 2 bases and J 0 bases, leaving 9 bases between the germline ends. CDR3 residues: CASSLGRTSTDTQYF. The CDR3 DNA follows: TGTGCCAGCAGTTTAGGACGGACTAGCACAGATACGCAGTATTTT.

The table lists this clone with a count of one. The chain carries TRBV7-6 and TRBJ2-5; TRBD2 aligns across 7 bases. CDR1 is SGHVS, CDR2 FNYEAQ, per germline. The CDR3 contains 14 residues. V lost 1 base, J lost 5 bases, and 4 bases stayed unmatched. The CDR3 sequence: CASSLGGSRETQYF. DNA of the CDR3: TGTGCCAGCAGCTTAGGCGGGAGTCGGGAGACCCAGTACTTC.

This chain links TRBV27 with TRBJ2-7; 7 bases map to TRBD2. The germline gives CDR1 MNHEY, CDR2 SMNVEV (reference sequence). Losses at the gene ends were 6 bases for V and 4 bases for J; bases not matched to a gene: 24. This CDR3 contains 19 residues. The CDR3 loop reads CASRLSQFIGRGKAYEQYF. The CDR3 nucleotides are TGTGCCAGCAGACTATCCCAATTTATTGGGAGGGGCAAGGCGTACGAGCAGTACTTC.

V is TRBV5-1 and J is TRBJ2-7; the match to TRBD1 covers 8 bases. J lost 5 bases, V lost 2 bases, and 9 bases had no gene match. Germline V gene sequence: CDR1 SGHRS, CDR2 YFSETQ. This CDR3 has 15 amino acids. The CDR3: CASSFLQGAHNEQYF. The CDR3 region has the DNA TGCGCCAGCAGCTTTCTTCAGGGGGCGCATAACGAGCAGTACTTC.

The J gene is TRBJ1-2, the V gene TRBV25-1; D gene ambiguous. Germline V lookup: CDR1 MGHDK, CDR2 SYGVNS. This CDR3 contains 15 residues. Trimming cost V 3 bases and J 4 bases, with 15 bases left between them. The CDR3 DNA sequence: TGTGCCAGCAGTGATGTTAGCAGGACGTTCTATGGCTACACCTTC. Its translation is CASSDVSRTFYGYTF.

This clone was detected once. V is TRBV15 and J is TRBJ2-7; D is possibly TRBD2 (6 bases). Germline V gives CDR1 LNHNV, CDR2 YYDKDF (reference sequence). This CDR3 is 15 amino acids long. V lost 1 base, J lost 2 bases, and 12 bases lay in between. CDR3 protein: CATSRAEGSPYEQYF. The CDR3 DNA reads as TGTGCCACCAGCAGAGCGGAGGGGTCCCCCTACGAGCAGTACTTC.

The V gene is TRBV14, the J gene TRBJ2-3; D call uncertain. With 2 bases removed from V and 3 bases from J, the gap between germline ends came to 9 bases. Germline V gene lookup returns CDR1 SGHDN and CDR2 FVKESK. This CDR3 has 14 amino acids. CDR3 DNA sequence: TGTGCCAGCAGCCAATCCCTAACGACAGATACGCAGTATTTT. The encoded protein is CASSQSLTTDTQYF.

V usage is TRBV11-3 and J usage is TRBJ2-7; 14 bases match TRBD2. The trim removed 5 bases at V and 3 bases at J, leaving 3 bases unmatched. CDR1 and CDR2 (germline): SGHNT, YENEEA. The CDR3 spans 15 residues. CDR3 sequence reads: CASSPGTSGSYEQYF. Written as DNA, the CDR3 is TGTGCCAGCAGCCCCGGGACTAGCGGGAGCTACGAGCAGTACTTC.

The chain combines TRBV2 with TRBJ1-2; D gene unclear. CDR3 length: 12 residues. The V end lost 6 bases, the J end lost 5 bases, and 10 bases lay between the germline ends. Germline V lookup: CDR1 SNHLY, CDR2 FYNNEI. The CDR3, as DNA: TGTGCCAGCAGAGACCCGCATTATGGCTACACCTTC. Its protein is CASRDPHYGYTF.

The V gene is TRBV5-1, the J gene TRBJ1-1, with TRBD1 matching over 7 bases. Germline V gene data show CDR1 as SGHRS and CDR2 as YFSETQ. The CDR3 extends over 14 amino acids. V lost 4 bases to trimming and J lost 5 bases; unmatched junction nucleotides: 8. The CDR3 here is CASSTTGEGTEAFF. CDR3 bases: TGCGCCAGCAGCACCACAGGGGAGGGGACTGAAGCTTTCTTT.

The chain links TRBV5-1 to TRBJ1-2; 7 bases map to TRBD1. The CDR3 runs 16 residues. Germline CDR1 is SGHRS and CDR2 is YFSETQ. The J segment lost 10 bases and the V segment lost 1 base, leaving 16 bases of the junction unmatched. The CDR3 region is CASSLLGPQGGRLYTF. The CDR3 region has the DNA TGCGCCAGCAGCTTGTTGGGCCCTCAGGGGGGCCGGCTCTACACCTTC.